The TCR beta chain under discussion was sequenced for a study of T cell repertoires in cytomegalovirus infection. Study information: As its CMV epitopes, the study selected recently identified HLA-C-restricted and well-studied HLA-B-restricted targets. Signatures in public TCR beta sequences pointed to both CMV infection and matching HLA type. Study-wide findings and caveats: In two of eight donors, the top clonotype was HLA-C-restricted CMV-specific.

The CDR3 loop spans 12 amino acids. With 5 bases removed from V and 8 bases from J, the gap between germline ends came to 10 bases. Germline values: CDR1 SGHVS, CDR2 FNYEAQ. TCRdb used MiXCR to reprocess the reads, holding one entry per CDR3 protein. The table shows 700,000 to 850,000 distinct CDR3 sequences, with approximately 30% occurring only once. Details on this clonotype: The antigen remains unidentified.

The material was cultured CD8+ T cells from PBMCs, obtained from culture after CMV antigen stimulation. V gene TRBV7-6 combines with J gene TRBJ1-3; D remains unclear. The sequence was obtained from a human donor in good health (CMV status not recorded). Some clones in this sample may be carry-over from other donors' samples. The CDR3 region has the DNA TGTGCCAGCAGCCGCCGGCTGGACACCATATATTTT. As protein: CASSRRLDTIYF.